This T cell receptor beta chain is from a study of CD8+ T cells in alopecia areata. The overall study: Treated patients' severity was scored by percentage of affected scalp area. Findings and caveats of the study: A great number of expanded lesional clones endured in scalp and blood during tofacitinib.

Specified treatment: oral pan-JAK inhibitor, 5-10 mg twice daily. This clone was detected a few times. Its cognate antigen is unknown. Isolated RNA was reverse transcribed into cDNA used as the sequencing template. Assay: immunoSEQ multiplex PCR; the TCRdb copy retains only in-frame clones and omits some. The sample lists 95,000 to 150,000 clones; about 50% were seen once. The sample here was CD4+ T cells sorted from blood, taken at week 4, from a patient treated with tofacitinib. This receptor was obtained from a human donor with alopecia areata.

CDR3 bases: TGTGCCAGTAGTACGTCCGTACTAGCGCCTCAAGAGACCCAGTACTTC. Protein: CASSTSVLAPQETQYF. The chain joins TRBV19 to TRBJ2-5; TRBD2 aligns across 7 bases. The CDR3 runs to 16 residues. Unmatched junction bases numbered 10, after V lost 4 bases and J lost 2 bases. Germline assignment: CDR1 LNHDA and CDR2 SQIVND (reference sequence).